Listed below are T cell receptor beta chains from one sample, sequenced in a study of shared clonotypes between healthy human individuals. The data were produced by immunoSEQ multiplex PCR, yet TCRdb's version contains in-frame clones alone and is incomplete. The top ten hold 0.36% of the sample, which has 1.6 million or so clones, approximately 98.5% seen once. The specimen sequenced was naive CD4+ T cells sorted from blood. The receptors derive from a young man in good health. Each CDR3 is given with its conserved first and last residue. A D gene is named only where the DNA matches it firmly. Clone size is stated in some rows and not others, as once, few, many or a class when expanded.

TRBJ2-5 TRBV10-2 TRBD1 NA CASSPGQAQETQYF TGCGCCAGCAGTCCGGGACAGGCCCAAGAGACCCAGTACTTC
TRBJ1-2 TRBV10-3 NA once CAISEGRSSNYGYTF TGTGCCATCAGTGAGGGCAGGTCTTCTAACTATGGCTACACCTTC
TRBJ1-2 TRBV7-2 TRBD1 NA CASSYRTGGTGFAYGYTF TGTGCCAGCAGCTATAGAACCGGTGGGACAGGGTTCGCCTATGGCTACACCTTC
TRBJ1-5 TRBV2 NA NA CASSEGNQPQHF TGTGCCAGCAGTGAGGGCAATCAGCCCCAGCATTTT
TRBJ1-3 TRBV7-9 NA once CASSFGVAGNTIYF TGTGCCAGCAGCTTTGGGGTTGCTGGAAACACCATATATTTT
TRBJ2-1 TRBV28 NA NA CASSLRTRRPYNEQFF TGTGCCAGCAGTTTACGTACCCGGAGACCCTACAATGAGCAGTTCTTC
TRBJ2-7 TRBV18 TRBD2 once CASSPSGGPYEQYF TGTGCCAGCTCACCAAGCGGGGGGCCCTACGAGCAGTACTTC
TRBJ2-2 TRBV7-2 NA once CASSSGGHTGELFF TGTGCCAGCAGCTCCGGGGGGCACACCGGGGAGCTGTTTTTT
TRBJ2-1 TRBV15 NA NA CATSTLGIYNEQFF TGTGCCACCAGCACCCTCGGGATTTACAATGAGCAGTTCTTC
TRBJ2-3 TRBV9 TRBD2 NA CASSATSGMRDTQYF TGTGCCAGCAGCGCAACTAGCGGGATGAGGGATACGCAGTATTTT
TRBJ1-2 TRBV29-1 NA NA CSVEVGDRDGYTF TGCAGCGTTGAAGTAGGGGATCGGGATGGCTACACCTTC
TRBJ1-5 TRBV19 NA NA CASRDSPHQPQHF TGTGCCAGTAGAGACAGCCCACATCAGCCCCAGCATTTT
TRBJ2-7 TRBV27 TRBD2 once CASSPLAGGPGEQYF TGTGCCAGCAGTCCCTTAGCGGGAGGGCCGGGCGAGCAGTACTTC
TRBJ2-7 TRBV10-3 NA once CATWAPSVYEQYF TGTGCCACGTGGGCCCCGTCAGTCTACGAGCAGTACTTC
TRBJ2-7 TRBV30 TRBD1 once CAWTKKPGQGDYEQYF TGTGCCTGGACCAAAAAACCGGGACAGGGGGACTACGAGCAGTACTTC
TRBJ1-2 TRBV29-1 NA NA CSVPQFDLKLNYGYTF TGCAGCGTCCCACAGTTCGATTTGAAGCTTAACTATGGCTACACCTTC
TRBJ1-3 TRBV5-1 TRBD1 NA CASSSGQVGPGNTIYF TGCGCCAGCAGCAGCGGACAGGTTGGGCCTGGAAACACCATATATTTT
TRBJ2-1 TRBV7-9 TRBD2 once CASSFQLAGFQEQFF TGTGCCAGCAGCTTTCAACTAGCGGGATTCCAAGAGCAGTTCTTC
TRBJ2-2 TRBV2 NA NA CASISNSGTGELFF TGTGCCAGCATCTCGAATAGCGGCACCGGGGAGCTGTTTTTT